These 9 T cell receptor beta chains were sequenced from one sample in a study of cytotoxic CD8 clonotypes in ibrutinib-treated CLL. The protocol was immunoSEQ multiplex PCR, while the TCRdb copy is restricted to in-frame clones and leaves out a portion. The sample contains over 95,000 clones, 45% to 65% of which appear only once. Material: PBMCs, obtained after 24 months of ibrutinib treatment. All receptors come from a human donor with chronic lymphocytic leukemia.

The gene calls are TRBV30 and TRBJ2-5; TRBD2 aligns across 8 bases. The CDR3 length is 13 residues. V trimming: 2 bases; J trimming: 5 bases; junction bases outside the gene matches: 4. CDR1 GTSNPN and CDR2 SVGIG come from the germline V gene (reference sequence). For the CDR3, the DNA is TGTGCCTGGAGTCCATTAGCGGGGGAGACCCAGTACTTC. It encodes CAWSPLAGETQYF.

This clone was counted a single time. CDR3 residues: CAWSVSGAGASSGNTIYF. In DNA form, the CDR3 reads TGTGCCTGGAGTGTAAGCGGGGCAGGGGCAAGCTCTGGAAACACCATATATTTT. The gene calls are TRBV30 and TRBJ1-3, with D possibly TRBD1 on 6 matching bases. Trimming took off 0 bases at V and 0 bases at J, with 18 bases between the two ends. Germline loops: CDR1 GTSNPN, CDR2 SVGIG (reference sequence). There are 18 residues in the CDR3.

This clone showed up just a few times. This rearrangement joins TRBV6-1 to TRBJ1-4; maybe TRBD1 (6 bases). The V and J ends lost 2 bases and 13 bases respectively, with 14 bases between them. The CDR3 loop spans 13 amino acids. The germline V gene has CDR1 MNHNS and CDR2 SASEGT. CDR3 DNA: TGTGCCAGCAGTGAATCCCGGGACACCCGACTGTTTTTT. Translation gives CASSESRDTRLFF.

The genes are TRBV5-5 and TRBJ2-5; possible D gene TRBD1, 6 bases. Per the germline V gene, CDR1 is SGHKS and CDR2 is YYEKEE (reference sequence). CDR3 length equals 15 residues. V shed 3 bases and J shed 3 bases, with 15 bases lying between them. The DNA for the CDR3 is TGTGCCAGCAGCTACCTACAGGGCAAAAAAGAGACCCAGTACTTC. This codes for CASSYLQGKKETQYF.

V and J are TRBV9 and TRBJ2-1; weak D call: TRBD2 (5 bases). Germline V CDR1 and CDR2: SGDLS, YYNGEE. V was shortened by 1 base and J by 4 bases, with 21 bases between the two germline ends. The CDR3 is 18 amino acids. The CDR3 sequence: CASSVFEPGIEGYNEQFF. DNA of the CDR3: TGTGCCAGCAGCGTATTCGAGCCCGGGATCGAGGGTTACAATGAGCAGTTCTTC. The whole variable domain, remainder taken from reference TRBV9 and TRBJ2-1, is DSGVTQTPKHLITATGQRVTLRCSPRSGDLSVYWYQQSLDQGLQFLIQYYNGEERAKGNILERFSAQQFPDLHSELNLSSLELGDSALYFCASSVFEPGIEGYNEQFFGPGTRLTVL.

This clone was seen a handful of times. DNA for the CDR3: TGTGCCAGCAGTTTCAGCGGGGAAACTTCAGATACGCAGTATTTT. It translates to CASSFSGETSDTQYF. The chain recombines TRBV28 with TRBJ2-3, with 7 bases lining up with TRBD2. The CDR3 contains 15 residues. Germline CDR1 MDHEN, CDR2 SYDVKM. V lost 3 bases to trimming and J lost 4 bases; unmatched junction nucleotides: 7.

The chain joins TRBV7-9 to TRBJ1-5, with 7 bases lining up with TRBD1. Germline V gene lookup returns CDR1 SEHNR and CDR2 FQNEAQ (reference sequence). The CDR3 has 16 amino acids. Trimming at V came to 3 bases and at J to 4 bases, leaving 9 bases not matched to a gene. The CDR3 here is CASSFTGTALNQPQHF. The CDR3 coding sequence is TGTGCCAGCAGCTTTACCGGGACAGCGTTAAATCAGCCCCAGCATTTT.

The chain carries TRBV4-2 and TRBJ2-5; 7 nucleotides agree with TRBD2. This CDR3 is built from 17 residues. V lost 4 bases to trimming and J lost 3 bases; unmatched junction nucleotides: 14. Germline loops: CDR1 LGHNA, CDR2 YNFKEQ. CDR3 sequence: CASSPRVAGEWEETQYF. The DNA for the CDR3 is TGTGCCAGCAGCCCGAGGGTTGCGGGGGAATGGGAAGAGACCCAGTACTTC.

The gene calls are TRBV12-5 and TRBJ2-7, with D hard to call. The CDR3 totals 13 residues. Germline CDR1 is LGHNT and CDR2 is FRNRAP. The V gene lost 7 bases and the J gene lost 5 bases, with 15 bases spanning the gap. This CDR3 is CASAGPYSDEQYF. The CDR3, as DNA: TGTGCTAGTGCTGGGCCGTATTCGGACGAGCAGTACTTC.